Shown below are 14 T cell receptor beta chains from a single sample sequenced in a study of cytomegalovirus exposure and HLA in healthy donors. Generated by immunoSEQ multiplex PCR, the TCRdb table keeps only in-frame clones and is missing some. The repertoire includes some 73,000 clones, about 90% of them detected once, and 3% to 4% sits in the top ten. The specimen sequenced was PBMCs. The receptors here all came from a woman younger than 35 in good health and CMV-seropositive.

The chain carries TRBV30 and TRBJ2-2; D uncertain. Germline values: CDR1 GTSNPN, CDR2 SVGIG (reference sequence). Trimming removed 3 bases from V and 2 bases from J, with 7 bases in between. This CDR3 spans 13 amino acids. DNA of the CDR3: TGTGCCTGGAGAAACAGCAACACCGGGGAGCTGTTTTTT. It codes for CAWRNSNTGELFF.

J is TRBJ1-3 and V is TRBV7-9; 7 positions match TRBD1. Germline loops: CDR1 SEHNR, CDR2 FQNEAQ (reference sequence). The CDR3 is 16 residues long. The V gene end was trimmed by 4 bases and the J gene end by 1 base; junction bases not matched to a gene: 7. CDR3 sequence reads: CASSSPPDRSGNTIYF. CDR3 coding DNA: TGTGCCAGCAGCTCCCCTCCGGACAGGTCTGGAAACACCATATATTTT.

The chain couples TRBV10-2 to TRBJ2-3; TRBD2 matches 14 bases. The CDR3 has 20 residues. The germline V gene encodes CDR1 WSHSY and CDR2 SAAADI. V lost 4 bases and J lost 2; bases outside the gene matches: 14. CDR3 nucleotide sequence: TGCGCCAGCAGTGGTTGGTCGGGACTAGCGGGGGAGCCGTCCACAGATACGCAGTATTTT. Residues: CASSGWSGLAGEPSTDTQYF.

The genes are TRBV6-5 and TRBJ2-7; perhaps TRBD1 as D (6 bases). Trimming cost V 0 bases and J 7 bases, with 10 bases left between them. CDR3 length equals 13 residues. Germline CDR1 is MNHEY and CDR2 is SVGAGI. The CDR3 bases are TGTGCCAGCAGTTACTCTGGGGGCGAGGAGCAGTACTTC. Amino acids: CASSYSGGEEQYF.

The chain links TRBV2 to TRBJ2-7; the match to TRBD2 covers 15 bases. Germline V lookup: CDR1 SNHLY, CDR2 FYNNEI. The CDR3 is 17 amino acids. J was trimmed by 3 bases and V by 3 bases; bases with no gene match: 6. CDR3 nucleotide sequence: TGTGCCAGCAGTGACTCCGGGACTAGCGGGAGGTTCTACGAGCAGTACTTC. Translating gives CASSDSGTSGRFYEQYF.

The chain combines TRBV5-4 with TRBJ1-6, with D perhaps TRBD1 (6 bases). Germline V CDR1 and CDR2: SGHNT, YYREEE (reference sequence). V was trimmed by 4 bases and J by 8 bases, leaving 16 bases between them. The CDR3 spans 15 residues. CDR3 sequence reads: CASSRGGLGDSPLHF. Written as DNA, the CDR3 is TGTGCCAGCAGCCGAGGGGGTTTAGGGGATTCACCCCTCCACTTT.

The genes are TRBV5-1 and TRBJ1-1; 9 positions agree with TRBD1. V shed 4 bases, J shed 4 bases, and the junction held 14 bases outside the gene matches. Looked up from germline, CDR1 is SGHRS and CDR2 is YFSETQ. CDR3 size: 17 residues. The CDR3 spells CASSLVPSGQGSTEAFF. The DNA for the CDR3 is TGCGCCAGCAGCCTGGTCCCCTCGGGACAGGGTTCCACTGAAGCTTTCTTT.

The rearrangement links TRBV7-2 to TRBJ2-7; D is perhaps TRBD2 (6 bases). CDR3 length equals 18 residues. Germline V CDR1 and CDR2: SGHTA, FQGNSA. Trimming stripped 2 bases from V and 9 bases from J, with 29 bases between. The CDR3 is CASSLYSLAGSTGVRQYF. In DNA, the CDR3 is TGTGCCAGCAGCTTATATAGTCTAGCAGGGAGTACGGGAGTAAGGCAGTACTTC.

This sequence joins TRBV5-1 and TRBJ1-4; the match to TRBD1 covers 9 bases. The V segment lost 0 bases and the J segment 5 bases; nucleotides outside the gene matches: 14. Germline-derived CDR1 and CDR2 are SGHRS and YFSETQ. This CDR3 region has 19 residues. CDR3: CASSLGAWLRTGANEKLFF. CDR3 coding DNA: TGCGCCAGCAGCTTGGGAGCGTGGCTTAGGACAGGGGCCAATGAAAAACTGTTTTTT.

The CDR3 coding sequence is TGTGCCAGCAGCTTAGAGCGTCCCCCTAACTACGAGCAGTACTTC. Protein product: CASSLERPPNYEQYF. The V call is TRBV7-9, the J call TRBJ2-7; D unresolved. Germline V lookup: CDR1 SEHNR, CDR2 FQNEAQ (reference sequence). Trimming cost V 1 base and J 3 bases, with 13 bases left between them. The CDR3 has 15 amino acids.

The V gene is TRBV19, the J gene TRBJ2-1, with 7 bases aligning to TRBD2. Germline assignment: CDR1 LNHDA and CDR2 SQIVND (reference sequence). The CDR3 is made up of 15 amino acids. J lost 12 bases, V lost 1 base, and 12 bases had no gene match. CDR3 amino acids: CASSIVVGGTVGQFF. DNA of the CDR3: TGTGCCAGTAGTATAGTTGTGGGGGGGACGGTAGGGCAGTTCTTC.

The V and J genes are TRBV30 and TRBJ2-3, with 12 bases lining up with TRBD2. J gave up 0 bases and V 2 bases, and 18 bases lay outside the gene matches. Germline V gene data show CDR1 as GTSNPN and CDR2 as SVGIG (reference sequence). The CDR3 runs 21 residues. CDR3 sequence (DNA): TGTGCCTGGAGTTCACCAAAATTTAGACTAGCGGGAGATGGAAGCACAGATACGCAGTATTTT. Residues: CAWSSPKFRLAGDGSTDTQYF.

About this clone: Its ends do not fully match the called genes, so a read error is possible. The V call is TRBV29-1, the J call TRBJ2-5, with a tentative D call TRBD2 (6 bases). This CDR3 is built from 13 residues. Germline loops: CDR1 SQVTM, CDR2 ANQGSEA. CDR3 protein: CSVDGGVQESQYF. Written as DNA, the CDR3 is TGCAGCGTTGACGGCGGGGTGCAAGAGAGCCAGTACTTC. The full variable domain, rest sourced from reference TRBV29-1 and TRBJ2-5, is SAVISQKPSRDICQRGTSLTIQCQVDSQVTMMFWYRQQPGQSLTLIATANQGSEATYESGFVIDKFPISRPNLTFSTLTVSNMSPEDSSIYLCSVDGGVQESQYFGPGTRLLVL.

The CDR3 loop is CASSELTSGMTDTQYF. The CDR3 DNA reads as TGCGCCAGCAGTGAGCTGACTAGCGGGATGACAGATACGCAGTATTTT. The V and J genes are TRBV10-2 and TRBJ2-3; 11 nucleotides line up with TRBD2. V dropped 2 bases and J dropped 3; count of bases not matched to a gene: 4. This CDR3 is 16 amino acids long. Germline loops: CDR1 WSHSY, CDR2 SAAADI.